The 17 T cell receptor beta chains presented below share a single source sample, sequenced in a study of read filtering for tumor transcriptome and immune sequencing. The library was built from around 0.4 ug RNA with molecular barcoded adaptors for alpha/delta and beta/gamma chains. TCRdb re-called the reads through MiXCR, storing one row per CDR3 protein. The data contain roughly 60,000 distinct CDR3 sequences, roughly 19% of them singletons. The material sequenced was a population of CD138-negative cells sorted from bone marrow. These receptors were taken from a donor over 35 with multiple myeloma.

With regard to this clonotype: The CDR3 end shows no conserved phenylalanine or tryptophan, and so a read error is likely. The chain carries TRBV5-1 and TRBJ2-5; D unresolved. Between the trimmed V and J ends, which lost 0 bases and 4 bases, there was a span of 13 bases. Germline CDR1 SGHRS, CDR2 YFSETQ. The CDR3 runs 15 residues. In DNA, the CDR3 is TGCGCCAGCAGCTTGGAGGACGGTGGACGAGAGACCCAGTACCTC. It yields the protein CASSLEDGGRETQYL.

This clonotype appeared many times. CDR3 nucleotide sequence: TGTGCCAGCAGTTTACGGGGACAGGGGGCATCTGAAGCTTTCTTT. This codes for CASSLRGQGASEAFF. The chain combines TRBV12-3 or TRBV12-4 with TRBJ1-1; TRBD1 aligns across 12 bases. The CDR3 consists of 15 residues. The ends lost 2 bases at V and 6 bases at J; junction bases unmatched: 4.

About this clonotype: The junction departs from the called germline gene at one end, perhaps through a read error. The rearrangement uses TRBV18 and TRBJ2-5, with TRBD2 as a possible D gene (5 bases). The CDR3 contains 15 residues. Germline V gives CDR1 KGHSH, CDR2 LQKENI. The CDR3 loop is CTSSPADGIQETQYF. DNA for the CDR3: TGTACCAGCTCACCCGCCGACGGGATCCAAGAGACCCAGTACTTC.

Concerning this clonotype: A much larger clone is a single base away; this may be a read error. The chain employs TRBV29-1 and TRBJ2-3; TRBD2 might be the D (5 bases). This CDR3 has 14 residues. Germline loops: CDR1 SQVTM, CDR2 ANQGSEA. Written as DNA, the CDR3 is TGCAGCGTTGTAGCGCTCGCCTCCACAGATACGCAGGATTTT. It encodes CSVVALASTDTQDF.

The count of this clonotype is one. The chain couples TRBV11-2 to TRBJ2-7; no definite D call. The germline V gene encodes CDR1 SGHAT and CDR2 FQNNGV. The V end was cut by 2 bases, the J end by 4 bases, with 6 bases between. The CDR3 covers 12 residues. The CDR3: CASSLFLYEQYF. The CDR3 DNA sequence: TGTGCCAGCAGCTTATTTTTATACGAGCAGTACTTC.

The chain is built from TRBV18 and TRBJ2-1; the match to TRBD2 covers 8 bases. The V gene end was trimmed by 1 base and the J gene end by 5 bases; junction bases not matched to a gene: 4. Germline CDR1 and CDR2: KGHSH and LQKENI. There are 15 residues in the CDR3. The CDR3 protein is CASSPLSGSDNEQFF. The CDR3, as DNA: TGTGCCAGCTCACCACTGAGCGGGAGTGACAATGAGCAGTTCTTC.

This clonotype was counted ten times or more. The V and J genes are TRBV19 and TRBJ2-2; 13 nucleotides agree with TRBD2. Germline trimming cut 9 bases from V and 5 bases from J; bases unmatched to any gene: 6. The CDR3 has 15 residues. Germline V gives CDR1 LNHDA, CDR2 SQIVND (reference sequence). CDR3 sequence reads: CASLSGLAGTGELFF. The CDR3 nucleotides read TGTGCCAGCCTCTCGGGACTAGCGGGGACCGGGGAGCTGTTTTTT.

In the case of this clonotype: With a much larger clone just one base away, this may be a read error. The chain is built from TRBV7-2 and TRBJ1-2; D possibly corresponds to TRBD1 (6 bases). This CDR3 is built from 14 residues. Germline V lookup: CDR1 SGHTA, CDR2 FQGNSA. As DNA, the CDR3 is TGTGCCAGCAGCTTAAGGAACAGGGACTATGGCCACACCTTC. Its translation is CASSLRNRDYGHTF.

This clonotype was seen many times. The chain is built from TRBV19 and TRBJ2-1; TRBD1 aligns across 8 bases. Germline V gene sequence: CDR1 LNHDA, CDR2 SQIVND (reference sequence). After removal of 5 bases from V and 2 bases from J, the junction contained 5 bases not matched to a gene. The CDR3 totals 15 residues. CDR3 bases: TGTGCCAGTAGTGGCGACAGGGGCACCTACAATGAGCAGTTCTTC. Encoded protein: CASSGDRGTYNEQFF.

The chain joins TRBV11-2 to TRBJ1-5; 10 bases line up with TRBD1. Germline CDR1 and CDR2: SGHAT and FQNNGV. The CDR3 is 16 residues long. With V trimmed by 4 bases and J by 2 bases, 5 bases remained unmatched. CDR3 amino acids: CASSWGTGVGNQPQHF. Written as DNA, the CDR3 is TGTGCCAGCAGCTGGGGGACAGGGGTAGGCAATCAGCCCCAGCATTTT.

This clonotype was observed at least ten times. This chain links TRBV2 with TRBJ2-7, with D perhaps matching TRBD1 (7 bases). The CDR3 consists of 16 residues. Between the trimmed V and J ends, which lost 7 bases and 9 bases, there was a span of 28 bases. CDR1 SNHLY and CDR2 FYNNEI come from the germline V gene. This CDR3 is CASTSGMRVPQGGQYF. CDR3 nucleotides: TGTGCCAGCACCTCGGGAATGCGGGTCCCCCAGGGGGGGCAGTACTTC. The variable domain in full, with the rest retrieved from reference TRBV2 and TRBJ2-7, is EPEVTQTPSHQVTQMGQEVILRCVPISNHLYFYWYRQILGQKVEFLVSFYNNEISEKSEIFDDQFSVERPDGSNFTLKIRSTKLEDSAMYFCASTSGMRVPQGGQYFGPGTRLTVT.

There are many counts of this clonotype. V is TRBV7-6 and J is TRBJ2-6; no firm D call. This CDR3 is 17 amino acids long. In germline, CDR1 is SGHVS, CDR2 FNYEAQ. V dropped 1 base and J dropped 0 bases, with 10 bases sitting between them. CDR3 amino acids: CASSLGASISGANVLTF. The CDR3 DNA follows: TGTGCCAGCAGCTTAGGTGCTTCGATCTCTGGGGCCAACGTCCTGACTTTC.

This clonotype was counted only a few times. This chain connects TRBV5-4 to TRBJ2-7; 9 bases match TRBD1. Germline assignment: CDR1 SGHNT and CDR2 YYREEE (reference sequence). The CDR3 contains 14 residues. Trimming removed 4 bases from V and 5 bases from J; junction bases left unmatched: 7. For the CDR3, the DNA is TGTGCCAGCAGCAGGCCGGACAGGGGCAACGAGCAGTACTTC. Translating gives CASSRPDRGNEQYF. Looking up the rest from reference TRBV5-4 and TRBJ2-7 gives the full variable domain: ETGVTQSPTHLIKTRGQQVTLRCSSQSGHNTVSWYQQALGQGPQFIFQYYREEENGRGNFPPRFSGLQFPNYSSELNVNALELDDSALYLCASSRPDRGNEQYFGPGTRLTVT.

CDR3 sequence: CASSFGTGVSNTEAFF. The DNA for the CDR3 is TGTGCCAGCAGCTTCGGGACAGGGGTATCGAACACTGAAGCTTTCTTT. The V and J genes are TRBV11-3 and TRBJ1-1, with TRBD1 identical over 10 bases. V was clipped by 3 bases and J by 1 base; unmatched bases: 5. Germline CDR1 and CDR2: SGHNT and YENEEA. This CDR3 has 16 amino acids.

This clonotype occurred many times. This chain uses TRBV19 with TRBJ2-3; 7 nucleotides agree with TRBD2. The CDR3 is made up of 15 amino acids. The germline V gene has CDR1 LNHDA and CDR2 SQIVND (reference sequence). Unmatched junction bases numbered 3, after V lost 3 bases and J lost 0 bases. As DNA, the CDR3 is TGTGCCAGTAGTATCAGAGCGGGGAGCACAGATACGCAGTATTTT. It is translated as CASSIRAGSTDTQYF.

This clonotype was seen repeatedly, ten times or more. This rearrangement joins TRBV7-9 to TRBJ2-3, with 9 positions matching TRBD2. The V gene's germline CDR1 is SEHNR and CDR2 FQNEAQ (reference sequence). This CDR3 contains 17 residues. Trimming at V came to 7 bases and at J to 0 bases, leaving 11 bases not matched to a gene. The chain's CDR3 is CASTQTPSGTSTDTQYF. As DNA, the CDR3 is TGTGCCAGCACCCAGACCCCTAGCGGGACTAGCACAGATACGCAGTATTTT.

This clonotype was observed at least ten times. The chain joins TRBV24-1 to TRBJ2-2; no reliable D call. Germline V gene lookup returns CDR1 KGHDR and CDR2 SFDVKD. Trimming took off 5 bases at V and 4 bases at J, with 10 bases between the two ends. This CDR3 is built from 14 residues. The CDR3 protein is CATSGLVSTGELFF. The CDR3 DNA reads as TGTGCCACCAGTGGGTTAGTCAGCACCGGGGAGCTGTTTTTT.